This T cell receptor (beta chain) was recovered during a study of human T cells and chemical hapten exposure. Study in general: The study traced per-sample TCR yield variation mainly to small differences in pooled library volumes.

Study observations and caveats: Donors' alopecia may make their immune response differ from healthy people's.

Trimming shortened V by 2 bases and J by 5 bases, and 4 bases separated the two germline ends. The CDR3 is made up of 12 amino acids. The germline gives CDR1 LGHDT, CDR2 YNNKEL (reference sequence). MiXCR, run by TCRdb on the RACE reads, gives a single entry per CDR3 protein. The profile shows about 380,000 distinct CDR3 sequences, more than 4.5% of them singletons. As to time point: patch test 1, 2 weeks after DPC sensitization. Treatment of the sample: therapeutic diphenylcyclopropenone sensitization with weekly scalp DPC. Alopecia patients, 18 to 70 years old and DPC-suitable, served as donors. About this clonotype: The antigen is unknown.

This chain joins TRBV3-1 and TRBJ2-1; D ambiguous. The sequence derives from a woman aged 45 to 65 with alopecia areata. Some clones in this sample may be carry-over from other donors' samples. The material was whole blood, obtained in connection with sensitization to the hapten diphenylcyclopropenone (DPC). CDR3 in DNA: TGTGCCAGCAGCCAACTTCACAATGAGCAGTTCTTC. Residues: CASSQLHNEQFF.